A single TCR beta chain is shown here with its context. Its antigen is undetermined. This record belongs to a study of T-cell memory formation after mild COVID-19. Germline values: CDR1 SGDLS, CDR2 YYNGEE. The CDR3 spans 12 residues. V lost 2 bases and J lost 7, with 10 bases in between. One entry per CDR3 protein results from TCRdb running MiXCR on the 5' RACE reads. The repertoire holds some 410,000 distinct CDR3 sequences, more than 20% seen once, with about an eighth in the top ten. Study results and caveats: CD4+ clones that contracted lay mainly in CM and EM; CD8+ ones lay in EMRA. Contracting clones from day 15 to 85 showed balanced CD4/CD8; later expanders favored CD4+. Researchers could not confirm that second-wave clones peaking on day 37 targeted SARS-CoV-2.

The TCR was taken from an adult woman who had mild COVID-19 (a few samples of this study predate the infection). Cell type and time point are not known. The sequencing input was PBMCs or a T cell subset sorted from them (not recorded which). This chain connects TRBV9 to TRBJ2-7; D gene uncertain. CDR3 residues: CASSVALLEQYF. The CDR3 DNA sequence: TGTGCCAGCAGCGTGGCCCTGCTAGAGCAGTACTTC.